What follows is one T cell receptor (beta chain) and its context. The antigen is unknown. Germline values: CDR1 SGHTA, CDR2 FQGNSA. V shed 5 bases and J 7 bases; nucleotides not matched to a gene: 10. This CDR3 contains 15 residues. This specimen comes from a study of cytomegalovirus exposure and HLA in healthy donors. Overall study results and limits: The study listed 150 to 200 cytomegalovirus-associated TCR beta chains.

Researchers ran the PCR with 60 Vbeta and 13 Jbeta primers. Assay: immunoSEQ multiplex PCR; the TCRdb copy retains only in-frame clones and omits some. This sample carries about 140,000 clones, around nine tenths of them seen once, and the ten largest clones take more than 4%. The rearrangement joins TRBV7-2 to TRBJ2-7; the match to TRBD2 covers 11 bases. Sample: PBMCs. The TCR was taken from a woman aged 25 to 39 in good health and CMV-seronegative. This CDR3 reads CASSPTSGGTGEQYF. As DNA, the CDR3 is TGTGCCAGCAGCCCCACTAGCGGGGGAACTGGAGAGCAGTACTTC.